This TCR beta chain was captured in a study of shared clonotypes between healthy human individuals. Turning to the study itself: The cohort had a couple of women and a few men, ages 18 to 49.

Adult donors, all healthy and HIV-negative, had no recent acute infections or vaccinations. Researchers partitioned CD4+ cells into CD45RA+ naive and CD45RA-negative memory subsets. The CDR3 consists of 12 residues. V was clipped by 8 bases and J by 3 bases, with 11 bases between them. Germline V gene sequence: CDR1 MNHNY, CDR2 SVGAGI (reference sequence). Libraries were prepared by immunoSEQ multiplex PCR; TCRdb keeps only in-frame clonotypes and omits some of them. The sample contains about 1.5 million clones, 95% to 99% of which appear only once. The rearrangement joins TRBV6-6 to TRBJ2-7, with D possibly TRBD2 on 6 matching bases. Sequenced material: naive CD4+ T cells sorted from blood. Subset given: CD45RA+ positively selected. This TCR was recovered from a man aged 30 to 45 in good health. The CDR3 bases are TGTGCCAGCTCCTTCGGGGGCTACGAGCAGTACTTC. Protein product: CASSFGGYEQYF.